Below are 17 T cell receptor beta chains sequenced from a single sample in a study of blood T cells in healthy people across ages. A sample-barcoded 5' primer and a J-beta primer mix were used in a second PCR of roughly 6 to 12 cycles. TCRdb called the 5' RACE reads again in MiXCR, with one record for every CDR3 protein. The sample has approximately 1,000,000 distinct CDR3 sequences, 40% to 55% seen once; the top ten hold approximately 17%. Source material: blood. The receptors come from an older woman in good health.

Many counts were recorded for this clonotype. This chain joins TRBV15 and TRBJ2-1, with D possibly being TRBD2 (6 bases). V was clipped by 4 bases and J by 0 bases, with 10 bases between them. Germline CDR1 is LNHNV and CDR2 is YYDKDF (reference sequence). The length of the CDR3 is 15 residues. The CDR3 reads CATSTTSGSYNEQFF. The DNA of the CDR3 is TGTGCCACCAGCACGACTAGTGGCTCCTACAATGAGCAGTTCTTC.

The chain links TRBV12-5 to TRBJ2-3, with 8 bases that match TRBD1. The V and J ends lost 7 bases and 4 bases, in that order; junction bases with no gene match: 10. Germline V CDR1 and CDR2: LGHNT, FRNRAP. CDR3 length: 15 residues. This chain's CDR3 is CASAPRGQGADTQYF. The CDR3 DNA sequence: TGTGCTAGTGCCCCCAGGGGGCAGGGGGCAGATACGCAGTATTTT.

The chain is built from TRBV2 and TRBJ1-4; no definite D call. V was shortened by 0 bases and J by 1 base, with 9 bases between the two germline ends. The CDR3 covers 16 residues. Germline CDR1 is SNHLY and CDR2 is FYNNEI. CDR3 sequence (DNA): TGTGCCAGCAGTGAAGCTCTCCGGCAAACTAATGAAAAACTGTTTTTT. Protein sequence: CASSEALRQTNEKLFF.

This clonotype came up once. The chain combines TRBV19 with TRBJ2-3; a weak D match, TRBD1 (7 bases). Germline CDR1 reads LNHDA; CDR2 reads SQIVND (reference sequence). Trimming removed 4 bases at V and 1 base at J, with 15 bases between. The CDR3 covers 16 residues. CDR3 DNA: TGTGCCAGTAGTAGTTACAGGGGAGGAGGCACAGATACGCAGTATTTT. Its protein is CASSSYRGGGTDTQYF.

The sample holds a few counts of this clonotype. V usage is TRBV6-1 and J usage is TRBJ2-3; TRBD1 might be the D (6 bases). V was trimmed by 0 bases and J by 0 bases, leaving 13 bases between them. The CDR3 is 17 amino acids. Germline lookup yields CDR1 MNHNS and CDR2 SASEGT. The CDR3 region is CASSEAPGTRSTDTQYF. The CDR3, as DNA: TGTGCCAGCAGTGAAGCCCCGGGGACACGGAGCACAGATACGCAGTATTTT.

The chain couples TRBV12-3 or TRBV12-4 to TRBJ1-2, with 9 bases lining up with TRBD1. Trimming at V came to 4 bases and at J to 8 bases, leaving 11 bases not matched to a gene. The CDR3 contains 15 residues. This CDR3 is CASSSGTGTETGYTF. CDR3 bases: TGTGCCAGCAGTTCAGGGACAGGGACGGAAACGGGCTACACCTTC.

The V gene is TRBV6-1, the J gene TRBJ1-2, with 7 bases fitting TRBD1. CDR1 MNHNS and CDR2 SASEGT come from the germline V gene. This CDR3 has 17 amino acids. The V gene end was trimmed by 4 bases and the J gene end by 5 bases; junction bases not matched to a gene: 16. The chain's CDR3 is CASSGATRQGSGYGYTF. The CDR3, as DNA: TGTGCCAGCAGTGGAGCAACGCGACAGGGCTCTGGGTATGGCTACACCTTC.

The chain employs TRBV28 and TRBJ2-7; a possible D gene is TRBD1 (6 bases). Trimming took off 5 bases at V and 3 bases at J, with 11 bases between the two ends. The CDR3 has 13 amino acids. Germline CDR1 is MDHEN and CDR2 is SYDVKM. CDR3 sequence (DNA): TGTGCCAGCAGTCTAACGACAGGCTACGAGCAGTACTTC. Encoded protein: CASSLTTGYEQYF.

This clonotype has ten or more counts. The rearrangement links TRBV6-6 to TRBJ1-2; D is undetermined. Germline values: CDR1 MNHNY, CDR2 SVGAGI (reference sequence). The CDR3 length is 13 residues. V was clipped by 5 bases and J by 0 bases, with 7 bases between them. The CDR3 DNA is TGTGCCAGCAGTGTCAGACCTAACTATGGCTACACCTTC. It codes for CASSVRPNYGYTF.

This clonotype has only a few counts. This chain uses TRBV6-1 with TRBJ2-1; a possible D gene is TRBD2 (6 bases). Germline-derived CDR1 and CDR2 are MNHNS and SASEGT. The germline V and J ends were trimmed by 3 bases and 9 bases, with 18 bases remaining between them. The CDR3 is 15 residues long. As DNA, the CDR3 is TGTGCCAGCAGTGATTGGGACGGCGGGCGGGGTGAGCAGTTCTTC. This encodes CASSDWDGGRGEQFF.

The V gene is TRBV15, the J gene TRBJ2-4; 7 bases fit TRBD2. The J call may be incorrect, as the DNA end agrees better with TRBJ2-7. Looked up from germline, CDR1 is LNHNV and CDR2 is YYDKDF (reference sequence). This CDR3 region has 14 residues. CDR3 in DNA: TGTGCCACCAGTCGCCTAGCGGAAGGCTACGAGCAGTACTTC. This gives the protein CATSRLAEGYEQYF.

Only a few counts were recorded for this clonotype. V is TRBV5-1 and J is TRBJ2-5; D is undetermined. Germline V gives CDR1 SGHRS, CDR2 YFSETQ. The CDR3 is 16 residues long. With 2 bases removed from V and 0 bases from J, the gap between germline ends came to 14 bases. Written as DNA, the CDR3 is TGCGCCAGCAGCTTAAAACCAGACATGTACCAAGAGACCCAGTACTTC. Its translation: CASSLKPDMYQETQYF. The full variable domain, completed using reference TRBV5-1 and TRBJ2-5, is KAGVTQTPRYLIKTRGQQVTLSCSPISGHRSVSWYQQTPGQGLQFLFEYFSETQRNKGNFPGRFSGRQFSNSRSEMNVSTLELGDSALYLCASSLKPDMYQETQYFGPGTRLLVL.

The rearrangement uses TRBV20-1 and TRBJ2-4; 8 bases align to TRBD2. The V and J ends lost 5 bases and 6 bases, in that order; junction bases with no gene match: 6. The CDR3 contains 13 residues. Looked up from germline, CDR1 is DFQATT and CDR2 is SNEGSKA (reference sequence). The CDR3 DNA is TGCAGTGCTCCTTGGCTAGCGGGAAACATTCAGTACTTC. Amino acid sequence: CSAPWLAGNIQYF.

The genes are TRBV29-1 and TRBJ1-1, with D tentatively TRBD1 (6 bases). Trimming cost V 6 bases and J 11 bases, with 13 bases left between them. The CDR3 has 10 amino acids. Germline V gene lookup returns CDR1 SQVTM and CDR2 ANQGSEA. The CDR3 coding sequence is TGCAGCGTCGGACAGCTTAAGGCTTTCTTT. It specifies CSVGQLKAFF. Together with reference TRBV29-1 and TRBJ1-1, the CDR3 gives the full variable domain: SAVISQKPSRDICQRGTSLTIQCQVDSQVTMMFWYRQQPGQSLTLIATANQGSEATYESGFVIDKFPISRPNLTFSTLTVSNMSPEDSSIYLCSVGQLKAFFGQGTRLTVV.

The V and J genes are TRBV12-3 or TRBV12-4 and TRBJ2-7; the match to TRBD2 covers 8 bases. V was clipped by 5 bases and J by 6 bases; unmatched bases: 9. This CDR3 comprises 14 residues. CDR3 sequence (DNA): TGTGCCAGCAGTCACTCCGGGACTAGTGGCGAGCAGTACTTC. Its translation is CASSHSGTSGEQYF.

This clonotype was recorded at least ten times. This sequence joins TRBV6-5 and TRBJ2-3, with 10 bases matching TRBD2. In germline, CDR1 is MNHEY, CDR2 SVGAGI. The length of the CDR3 is 14 residues. The V gene end was trimmed by 6 bases and the J gene end by 1 base; junction bases not matched to a gene: 1. The CDR3, as DNA: TGTGCCAGCAGAGGGACTAGCGGCACAGATACGCAGTATTTT. Amino acid sequence: CASRGTSGTDTQYF.

V usage is TRBV5-1 and J usage is TRBJ1-1; no clear D gene. Germline V gene lookup returns CDR1 SGHRS and CDR2 YFSETQ. Trimming cost V 4 bases and J 1 base, with 8 bases left between them. The CDR3 extends over 13 amino acids. In DNA, the CDR3 is TGCGCCAGCAGCACCCGAGGGAACACTGAAGCTTTCTTT. Protein sequence: CASSTRGNTEAFF.